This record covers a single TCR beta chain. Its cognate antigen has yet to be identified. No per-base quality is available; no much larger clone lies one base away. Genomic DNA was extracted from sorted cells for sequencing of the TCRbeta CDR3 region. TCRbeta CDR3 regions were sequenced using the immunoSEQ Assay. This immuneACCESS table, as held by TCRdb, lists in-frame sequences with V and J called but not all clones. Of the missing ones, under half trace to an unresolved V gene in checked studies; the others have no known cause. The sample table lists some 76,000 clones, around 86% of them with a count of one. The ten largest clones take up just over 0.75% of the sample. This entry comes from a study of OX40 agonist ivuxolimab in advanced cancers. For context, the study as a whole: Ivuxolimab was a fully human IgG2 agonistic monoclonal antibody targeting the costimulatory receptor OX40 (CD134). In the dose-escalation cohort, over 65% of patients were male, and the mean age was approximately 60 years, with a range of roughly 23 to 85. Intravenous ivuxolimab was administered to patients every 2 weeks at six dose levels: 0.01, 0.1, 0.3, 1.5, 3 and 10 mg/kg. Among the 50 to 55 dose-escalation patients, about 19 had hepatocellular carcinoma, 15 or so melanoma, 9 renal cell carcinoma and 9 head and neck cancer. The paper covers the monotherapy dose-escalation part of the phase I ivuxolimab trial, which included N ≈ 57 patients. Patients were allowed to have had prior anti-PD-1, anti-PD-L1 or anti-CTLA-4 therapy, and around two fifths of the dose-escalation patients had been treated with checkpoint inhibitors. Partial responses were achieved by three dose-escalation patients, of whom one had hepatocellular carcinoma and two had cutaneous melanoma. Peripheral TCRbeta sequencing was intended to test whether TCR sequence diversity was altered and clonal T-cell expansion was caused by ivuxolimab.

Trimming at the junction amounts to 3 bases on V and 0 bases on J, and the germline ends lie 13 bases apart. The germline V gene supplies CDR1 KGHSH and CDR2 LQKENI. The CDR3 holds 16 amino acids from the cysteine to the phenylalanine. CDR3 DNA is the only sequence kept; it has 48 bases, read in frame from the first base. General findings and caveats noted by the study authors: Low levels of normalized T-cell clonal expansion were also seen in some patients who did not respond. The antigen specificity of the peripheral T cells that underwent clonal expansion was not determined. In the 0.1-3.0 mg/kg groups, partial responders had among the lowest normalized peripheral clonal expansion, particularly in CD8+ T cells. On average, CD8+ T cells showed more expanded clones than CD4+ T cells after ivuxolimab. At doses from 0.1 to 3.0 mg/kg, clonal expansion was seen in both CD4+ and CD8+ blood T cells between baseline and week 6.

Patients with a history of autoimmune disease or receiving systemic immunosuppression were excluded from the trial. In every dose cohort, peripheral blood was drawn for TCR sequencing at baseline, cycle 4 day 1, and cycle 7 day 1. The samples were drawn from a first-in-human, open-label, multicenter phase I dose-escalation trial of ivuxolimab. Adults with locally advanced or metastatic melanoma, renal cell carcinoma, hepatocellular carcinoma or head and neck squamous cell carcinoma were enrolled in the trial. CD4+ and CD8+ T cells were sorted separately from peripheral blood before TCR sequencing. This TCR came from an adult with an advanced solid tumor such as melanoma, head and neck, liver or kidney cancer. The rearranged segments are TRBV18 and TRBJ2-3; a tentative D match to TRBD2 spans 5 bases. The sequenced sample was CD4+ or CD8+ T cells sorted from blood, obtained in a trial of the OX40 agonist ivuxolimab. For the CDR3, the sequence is CASSPLAGISTDTQYF. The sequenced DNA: TGTGCCAGCTCACCCCTTGCCGGGATTAGCACAGATACGCAGTATTTT.